This T cell receptor beta chain is from a study of T cell clonality in common variable immunodeficiency. Sequencing input was equivalent genomic DNA from CVID and controls. Clones were read by immunoSEQ multiplex PCR, and TCRdb kept only the in-frame ones, dropping some. The sample includes about 60,000 clones, none of them occurring once. Trimming cost V 1 base and J 9 bases; bases outside gene matches: 10. Germline loops: CDR1 LNHDA, CDR2 SQIVND (reference sequence). This CDR3 is 16 amino acids long. This clone was detected ten times or more. The sequence runs out 3 residues before the end of the CDR3; the remainder is reconstructed from the germline J gene.

Sequencing was done on a sample of peripheral blood mononuclear cells. The sequence came from a person between 18 and 75 years old in good health. The chain carries TRBV19 and TRBJ2-1; TRBD2 agrees at 9 bases. The sequenced part of the CDR3 DNA is TGTGCCAGTAGTATAGGAGGGCGGGAGGGCCGCAGTGAG. Its translation: CASSIGGREGRSE. The entire CDR3 protein is CASSIGGREGRSEQFF. The whole variable domain, filled in from reference TRBV19 and TRBJ2-1, reads DGGITQSPKYLFRKEGQNVTLSCEQNLNHDAMYWYRQDPGQGLRLIYYSQIVNDFQKGDIAEGYSVSREKKESFPLTVTSAQKNPTAFYLCASSIGGREGRSEQFFGPGTRLTVL.